A single sample gave rise to the 9 T cell receptor beta chains below, sequenced in a study of blood T cell repertoires in COVID-19. Data came from immunoSEQ multiplex PCR; TCRdb stores just in-frame clones and leaves some out. This repertoire shows 88,000 or so clones, around 79% found once; its top ten account for roughly 22%. Sequencing was done on a sample of peripheral blood. All receptors come from a human donor in a cohort sampled during active COVID-19.

The genes are TRBV4-1 and TRBJ1-4; 10 bases fit TRBD1. This CDR3 has 16 residues. J was trimmed by 7 bases and V by 1 base; bases with no gene match: 6. Germline-derived CDR1 and CDR2 are MGHRA and YSYEKL. The CDR3 sequence is CASSQVTGGDAEKLFF. The CDR3 region has the DNA TGCGCCAGCAGCCAAGTGACAGGGGGCGATGCTGAAAAACTGTTTTTT.

This chain links TRBV18 with TRBJ1-1; D might be TRBD1 (5 bases). V lost 3 bases and J 0 bases, leaving 14 bases between the germline ends. Germline CDR1 KGHSH, CDR2 LQKENI. This CDR3 is 16 amino acids long. The CDR3 nucleotides read TGTGCCAGCTCACCCTCGACAGAAACCATGAACACTGAAGCTTTCTTT. This sequence encodes CASSPSTETMNTEAFF.

This rearrangement joins TRBV19 to TRBJ2-1, with D possibly TRBD1 on 5 matching bases. This CDR3 is built from 13 residues. CDR1 LNHDA and CDR2 SQIVND come from the germline V gene (reference sequence). With 5 bases removed from V and 6 bases from J, the gap between germline ends came to 11 bases. The CDR3 coding sequence is TGTGCCAGTAGTTCACTCCAGGGCAATGAGCAGTTCTTC. It codes for CASSSLQGNEQFF. Using reference TRBV19 and TRBJ2-1 for the parts outside the CDR3, the full variable domain is DGGITQSPKYLFRKEGQNVTLSCEQNLNHDAMYWYRQDPGQGLRLIYYSQIVNDFQKGDIAEGYSVSREKKESFPLTVTSAQKNPTAFYLCASSSLQGNEQFFGPGTRLTVL.

The chain employs TRBV5-3 and TRBJ2-7; D is perhaps TRBD1 (8 bases). TRBV5-3 is given ORF status, its function remaining uncertain. The CDR3 spans 16 residues. V lost 4 bases and J lost 0, with 17 bases in between. CDR3 DNA: TGTGCCAGAAGCCGAAACAGGGGGGGAAACTCCTACGAGCAGTACTTC. This translates into CARSRNRGGNSYEQYF.

This clone showed up just once. The V call is TRBV6-4, the J call TRBJ1-6; D gene unclear. The CDR3 runs to 16 residues. The ends were cut back, 7 bases at V and 3 bases at J, with 16 bases in the middle. Germline V gene data show CDR1 as MRHNA and CDR2 as SNTAGT. CDR3: CASNLFGRNYNSPLHF. The CDR3 DNA is TGTGCCAGCAACCTGTTTGGCAGGAACTATAATTCACCCCTCCACTTT.

This chain joins TRBV5-1 and TRBJ2-5; the D gene is possibly TRBD1 (6 bases). This CDR3 region has 15 residues. Trimming cost V 5 bases and J 1 base, with 15 bases left between them. The germline CDR1 and CDR2 sequences are SGHRS and YFSETQ. The CDR3 nucleotides read TGCGCCAGCAGAACCCGGACAGCGTCCCAAGAGACCCAGTACTTC. This translates into CASRTRTASQETQYF.

This clone has a single count. The chain is built from TRBV7-8 and TRBJ2-2; 8 bases match TRBD1. V was pared by 1 base and J by 13 bases, with 11 bases of the junction left unmatched. CDR1 and CDR2 from the germline V gene are SGHVS and FQNEAQ. The length of the CDR3 is 15 residues. CDR3 sequence (DNA): TGTGCCAGCAGCTTAGTTCCTACAGGGGGAATTGGGCTGTTTTTT. Its protein product is CASSLVPTGGIGLFF.

A few counts support this clone. The V gene is TRBV12-5, the J gene TRBJ1-3; a weak D match, TRBD1 (5 bases). CDR1 and CDR2 (germline): LGHNT, FRNRAP. V was pared by 1 base and J by 3 bases, with 10 bases between. This CDR3 contains 15 residues. The CDR3 here is CASGLGQGGGNTIYF. CDR3 bases: TGTGCTAGTGGTTTGGGGCAGGGAGGTGGAAACACCATATATTTT.

This sequence joins TRBV7-9 and TRBJ2-2; D perhaps matches TRBD1 (5 bases). CDR3 length equals 15 residues. CDR1 is SEHNR and CDR2 is FQNEAQ in the germline V gene (reference sequence). Trimming shortened V by 5 bases and J by 0 bases, and 10 bases separated the two germline ends. The CDR3 DNA reads TGTGCCAGCAGCCCAGGGATTTCGAACACCGGGGAGCTGTTTTTT. This encodes CASSPGISNTGELFF.